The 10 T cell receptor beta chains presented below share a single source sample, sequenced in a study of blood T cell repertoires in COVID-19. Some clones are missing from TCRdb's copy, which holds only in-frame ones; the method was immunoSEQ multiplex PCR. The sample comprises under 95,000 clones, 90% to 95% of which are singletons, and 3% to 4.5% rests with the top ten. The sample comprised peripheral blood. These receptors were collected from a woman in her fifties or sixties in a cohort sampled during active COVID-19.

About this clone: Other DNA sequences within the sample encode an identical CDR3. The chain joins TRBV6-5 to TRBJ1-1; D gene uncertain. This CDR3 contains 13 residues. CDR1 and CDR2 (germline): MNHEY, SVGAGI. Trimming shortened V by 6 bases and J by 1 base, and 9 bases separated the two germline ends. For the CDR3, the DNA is TGTGCCAGCAGAGACCGAGGGAACACTGAAGCTTTCTTT. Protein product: CASRDRGNTEAFF.

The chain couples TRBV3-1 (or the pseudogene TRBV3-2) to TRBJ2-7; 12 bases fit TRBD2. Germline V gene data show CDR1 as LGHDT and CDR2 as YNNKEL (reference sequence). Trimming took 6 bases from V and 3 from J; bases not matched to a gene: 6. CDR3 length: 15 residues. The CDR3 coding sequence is TGTGCCAGCAGGAGAGGGACTAGCGGGTACTACGAGCAGTACTTC. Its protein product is CASRRGTSGYYEQYF.

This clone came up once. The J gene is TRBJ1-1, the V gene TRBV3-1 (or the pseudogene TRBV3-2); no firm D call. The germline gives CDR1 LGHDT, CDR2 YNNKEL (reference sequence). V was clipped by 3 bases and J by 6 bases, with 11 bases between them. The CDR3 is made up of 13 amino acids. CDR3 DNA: TGTGCCAGCAGCCAGGCTGGGCCTCCTGAAGCTTTCTTT. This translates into CASSQAGPPEAFF.

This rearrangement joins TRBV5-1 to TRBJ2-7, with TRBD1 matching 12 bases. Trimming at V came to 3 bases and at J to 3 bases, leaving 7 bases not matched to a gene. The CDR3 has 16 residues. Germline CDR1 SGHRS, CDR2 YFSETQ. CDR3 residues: CASSSRRDRGRYEQYF. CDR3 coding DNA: TGCGCCAGCAGCTCGAGACGGGACAGGGGGCGCTACGAGCAGTACTTC.

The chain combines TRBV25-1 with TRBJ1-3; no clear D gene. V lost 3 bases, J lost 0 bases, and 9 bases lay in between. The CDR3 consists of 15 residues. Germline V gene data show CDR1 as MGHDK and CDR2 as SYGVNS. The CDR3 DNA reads TGTGCCAGCAGTGATTTACGGAGCTCTGGAAACACCATATATTTT. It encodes CASSDLRSSGNTIYF. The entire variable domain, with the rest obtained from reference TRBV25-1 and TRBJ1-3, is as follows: EADIYQTPRYLVIGTGKKITLECSQTMGHDKMYWYQQDPGMELHLIHYSYGVNSTEKGDLSSESTVSRIRTEHFPLTLESARPSHTSQYLCASSDLRSSGNTIYFGEGSWLTVV.

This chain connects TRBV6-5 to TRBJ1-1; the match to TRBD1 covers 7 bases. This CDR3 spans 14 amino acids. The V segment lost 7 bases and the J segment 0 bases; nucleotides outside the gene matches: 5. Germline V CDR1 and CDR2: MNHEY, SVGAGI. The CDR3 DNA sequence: TGTGCCAGCACCCAGGGACAGTTGAACACTGAAGCTTTCTTT. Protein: CASTQGQLNTEAFF.

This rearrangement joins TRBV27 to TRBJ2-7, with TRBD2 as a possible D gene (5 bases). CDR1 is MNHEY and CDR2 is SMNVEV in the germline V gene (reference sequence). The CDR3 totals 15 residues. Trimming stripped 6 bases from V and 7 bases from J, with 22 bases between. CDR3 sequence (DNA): TGTGCCAGCAGGTTAAAACCACTAACCGGGAAAGAGCAGTACTTC. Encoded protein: CASRLKPLTGKEQYF.

The CDR3 protein is CASSQRGGEYEQYF. The CDR3 region has the DNA TGTGCCAGCAGCCAGCGGGGGGGCGAGTACGAGCAGTACTTC. The chain couples TRBV3-1 (or the pseudogene TRBV3-2) to TRBJ2-7, with 9 positions matching TRBD2. V dropped 3 bases and J dropped 4; count of bases not matched to a gene: 4. CDR1 and CDR2 (germline): LGHDT, YNNKEL (reference sequence). The CDR3 covers 14 residues.

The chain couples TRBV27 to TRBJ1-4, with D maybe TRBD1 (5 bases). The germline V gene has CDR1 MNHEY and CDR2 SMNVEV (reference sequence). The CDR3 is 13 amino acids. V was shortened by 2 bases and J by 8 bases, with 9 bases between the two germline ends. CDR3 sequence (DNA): TGTGCCAGCAGTTTACGAGCAGGGGAAAAACTGTTTTTT. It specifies CASSLRAGEKLFF.

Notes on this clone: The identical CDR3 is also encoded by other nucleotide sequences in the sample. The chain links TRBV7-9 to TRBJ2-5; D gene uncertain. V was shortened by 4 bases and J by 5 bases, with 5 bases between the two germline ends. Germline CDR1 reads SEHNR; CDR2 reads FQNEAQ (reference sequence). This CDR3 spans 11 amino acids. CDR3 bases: TGTGCCAGCAGCTCCGGGGAGACCCAGTACTTC. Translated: CASSSGETQYF.